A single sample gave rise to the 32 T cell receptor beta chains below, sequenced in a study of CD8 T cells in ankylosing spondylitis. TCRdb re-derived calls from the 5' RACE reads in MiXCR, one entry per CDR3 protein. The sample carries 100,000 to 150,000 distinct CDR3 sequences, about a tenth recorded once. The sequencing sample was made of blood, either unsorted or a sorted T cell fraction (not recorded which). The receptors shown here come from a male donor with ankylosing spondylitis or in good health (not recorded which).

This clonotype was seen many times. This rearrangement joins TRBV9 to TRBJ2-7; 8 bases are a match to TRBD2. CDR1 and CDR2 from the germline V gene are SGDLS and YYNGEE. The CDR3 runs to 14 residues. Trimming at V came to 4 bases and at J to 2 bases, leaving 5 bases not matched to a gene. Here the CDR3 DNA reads TGTGCCAGCAGCATGAGCGGGAGTCCCTACGAGCAGTACTTC. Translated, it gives CASSMSGSPYEQYF. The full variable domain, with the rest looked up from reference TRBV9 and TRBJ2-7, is DSGVTQTPKHLITATGQRVTLRCSPRSGDLSVYWYQQSLDQGLQFLIQYYNGEERAKGNILERFSAQQFPDLHSELNLSSLELGDSALYFCASSMSGSPYEQYFGPGTRLTVT.

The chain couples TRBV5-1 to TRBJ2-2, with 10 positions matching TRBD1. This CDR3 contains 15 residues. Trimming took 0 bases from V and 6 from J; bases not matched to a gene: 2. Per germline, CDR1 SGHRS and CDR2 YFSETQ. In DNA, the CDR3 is TGCGCCAGCAGCTTGGAGACAGGGGGCGCCGGGGAGCTGTTTTTT. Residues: CASSLETGGAGELFF.

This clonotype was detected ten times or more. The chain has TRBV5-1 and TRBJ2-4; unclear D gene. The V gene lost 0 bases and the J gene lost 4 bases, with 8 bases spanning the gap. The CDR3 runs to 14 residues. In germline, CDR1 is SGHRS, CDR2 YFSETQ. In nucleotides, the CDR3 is TGCGCCAGCAGCTTGGGGGATATAAAAAACATTCAGTACTTC. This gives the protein CASSLGDIKNIQYF.

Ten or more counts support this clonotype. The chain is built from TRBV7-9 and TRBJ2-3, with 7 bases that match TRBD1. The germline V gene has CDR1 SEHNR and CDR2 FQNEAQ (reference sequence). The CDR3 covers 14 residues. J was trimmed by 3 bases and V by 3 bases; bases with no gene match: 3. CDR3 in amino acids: CASSFLTGTDTQYF. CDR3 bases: TGTGCCAGCAGCTTCCTGACAGGGACAGATACGCAGTATTTT.

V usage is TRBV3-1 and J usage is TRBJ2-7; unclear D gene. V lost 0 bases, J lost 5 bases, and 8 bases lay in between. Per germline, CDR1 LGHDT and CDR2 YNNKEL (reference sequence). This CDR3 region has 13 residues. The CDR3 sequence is CASSQDRGNEQYF. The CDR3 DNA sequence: TGTGCCAGCAGCCAAGATCGAGGAAACGAGCAGTACTTC.

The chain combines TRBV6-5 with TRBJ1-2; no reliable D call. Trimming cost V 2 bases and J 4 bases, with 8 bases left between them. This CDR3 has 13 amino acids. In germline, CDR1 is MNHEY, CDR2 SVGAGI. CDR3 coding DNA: TGTGCCAGCAGTTACGATGGGTCCTATGGCTACACCTTC. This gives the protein CASSYDGSYGYTF.

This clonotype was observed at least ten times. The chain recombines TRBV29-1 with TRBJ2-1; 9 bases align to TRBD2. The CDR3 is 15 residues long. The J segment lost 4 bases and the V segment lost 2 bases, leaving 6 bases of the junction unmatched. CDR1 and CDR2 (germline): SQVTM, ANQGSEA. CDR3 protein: CSVEIVAGAYNEQFF. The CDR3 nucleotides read TGCAGCGTTGAAATCGTAGCGGGAGCATACAATGAGCAGTTCTTC.

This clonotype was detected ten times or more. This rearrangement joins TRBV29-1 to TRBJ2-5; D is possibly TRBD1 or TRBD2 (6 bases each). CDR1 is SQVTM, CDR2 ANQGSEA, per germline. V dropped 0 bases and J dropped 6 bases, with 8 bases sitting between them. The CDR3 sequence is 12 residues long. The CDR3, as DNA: TGCAGCGTTGAAGAGGGGGGCAAGACCCAGTACTTC. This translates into CSVEEGGKTQYF.

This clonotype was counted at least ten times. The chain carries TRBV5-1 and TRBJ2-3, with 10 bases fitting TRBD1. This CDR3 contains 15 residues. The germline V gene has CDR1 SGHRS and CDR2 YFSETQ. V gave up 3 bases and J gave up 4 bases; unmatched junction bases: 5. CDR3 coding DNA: TGCGCCAGCAGCTCCGGGACAGGGGAGGCAGATACGCAGTATTTT. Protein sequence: CASSSGTGEADTQYF.

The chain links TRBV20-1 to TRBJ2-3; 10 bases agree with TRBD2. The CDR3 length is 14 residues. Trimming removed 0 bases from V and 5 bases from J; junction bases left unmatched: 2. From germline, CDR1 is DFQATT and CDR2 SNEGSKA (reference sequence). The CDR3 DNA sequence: TGCAGTGCTAGAGACCTAGCGGGAGTAGATACGCAGTATTTT. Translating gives CSARDLAGVDTQYF.

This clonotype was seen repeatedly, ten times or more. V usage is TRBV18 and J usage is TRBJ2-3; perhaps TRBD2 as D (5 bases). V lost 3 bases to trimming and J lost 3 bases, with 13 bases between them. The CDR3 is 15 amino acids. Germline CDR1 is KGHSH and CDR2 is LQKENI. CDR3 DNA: TGTGCCAGCTCACCCGTTGAGGGCGGGACAGATACGCAGTATTTT. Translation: CASSPVEGGTDTQYF.

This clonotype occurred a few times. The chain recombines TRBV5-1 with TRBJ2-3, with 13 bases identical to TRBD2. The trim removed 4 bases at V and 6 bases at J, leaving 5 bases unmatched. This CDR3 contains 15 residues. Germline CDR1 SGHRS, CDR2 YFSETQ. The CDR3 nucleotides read TGCGCCAGCAGCCGGACTAGCGGGAGAGGGGATACGCAGTATTTT. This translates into CASSRTSGRGDTQYF.

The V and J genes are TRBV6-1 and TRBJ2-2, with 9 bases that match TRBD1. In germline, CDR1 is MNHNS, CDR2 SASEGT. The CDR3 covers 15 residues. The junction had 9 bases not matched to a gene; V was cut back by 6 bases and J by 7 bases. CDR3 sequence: CASRAGTGFSGELFF. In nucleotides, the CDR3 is TGTGCCAGCAGAGCCGGGACAGGGTTTAGCGGGGAGCTGTTTTTT.

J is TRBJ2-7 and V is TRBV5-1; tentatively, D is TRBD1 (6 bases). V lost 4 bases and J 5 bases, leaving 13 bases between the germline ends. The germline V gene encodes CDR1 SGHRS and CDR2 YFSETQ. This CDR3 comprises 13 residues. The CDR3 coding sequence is TGCGCCAGCAGCGGGGCAGGGGCCAACGAGCAGTACTTC. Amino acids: CASSGAGANEQYF.

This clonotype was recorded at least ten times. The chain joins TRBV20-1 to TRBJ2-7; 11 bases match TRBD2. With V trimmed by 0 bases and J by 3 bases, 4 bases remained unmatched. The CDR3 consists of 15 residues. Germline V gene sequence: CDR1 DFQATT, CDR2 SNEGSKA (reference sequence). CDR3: CSARDVTSGNYEQYF. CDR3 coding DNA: TGCAGTGCTAGAGATGTGACTAGCGGGAACTACGAGCAGTACTTC.

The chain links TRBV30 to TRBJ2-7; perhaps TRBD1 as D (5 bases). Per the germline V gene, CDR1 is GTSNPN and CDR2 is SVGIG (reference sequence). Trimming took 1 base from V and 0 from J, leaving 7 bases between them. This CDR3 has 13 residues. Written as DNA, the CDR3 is TGTGCCTGGAGTGACCAGGGCTCCTACGAGCAGTACTTC. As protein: CAWSDQGSYEQYF.

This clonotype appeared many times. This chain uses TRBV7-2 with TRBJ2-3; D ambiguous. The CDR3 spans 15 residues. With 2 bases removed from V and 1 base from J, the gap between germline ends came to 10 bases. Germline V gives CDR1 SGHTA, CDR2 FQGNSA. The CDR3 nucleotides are TGTGCCAGCAGCTTAAGAGTCGGTGGCACAGATACGCAGTATTTT. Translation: CASSLRVGGTDTQYF.

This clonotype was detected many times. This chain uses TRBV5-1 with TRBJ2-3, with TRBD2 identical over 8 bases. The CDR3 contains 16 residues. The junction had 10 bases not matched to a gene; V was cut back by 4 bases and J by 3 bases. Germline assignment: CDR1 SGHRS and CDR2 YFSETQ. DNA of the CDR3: TGCGCCAGCAGCGTCACTGGGACTAGGAGGACAGATACGCAGTATTTT. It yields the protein CASSVTGTRRTDTQYF.

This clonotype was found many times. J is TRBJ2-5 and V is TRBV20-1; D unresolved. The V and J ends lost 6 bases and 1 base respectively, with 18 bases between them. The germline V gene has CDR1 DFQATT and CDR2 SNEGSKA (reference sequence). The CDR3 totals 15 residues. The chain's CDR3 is CSAGLGQLVQETQYF. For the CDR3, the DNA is TGCAGTGCCGGCCTCGGGCAGCTAGTCCAAGAGACCCAGTACTTC.

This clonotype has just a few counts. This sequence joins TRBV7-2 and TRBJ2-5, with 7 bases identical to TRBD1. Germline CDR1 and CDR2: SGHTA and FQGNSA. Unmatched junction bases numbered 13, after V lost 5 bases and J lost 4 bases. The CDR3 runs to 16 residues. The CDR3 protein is CASSLGGQRMLETQYF. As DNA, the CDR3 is TGTGCCAGCAGCCTAGGGGGACAGCGGATGCTAGAGACCCAGTACTTC. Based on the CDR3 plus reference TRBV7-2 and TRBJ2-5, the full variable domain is GAGVSQSPSNKVTEKGKDVELRCDPISGHTALYWYRQSLGQGLEFLIYFQGNSAPDKSGLPSDRFSAERTGGSVSTLTIQRTQQEDSAVYLCASSLGGQRMLETQYFGPGTRLLVL.

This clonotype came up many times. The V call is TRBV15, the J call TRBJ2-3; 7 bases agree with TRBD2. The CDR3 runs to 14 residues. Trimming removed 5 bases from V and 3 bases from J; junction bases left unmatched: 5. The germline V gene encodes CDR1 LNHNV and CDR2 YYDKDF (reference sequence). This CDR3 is CATSRGRRTDTQYF. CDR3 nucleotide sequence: TGTGCCACCAGCCGCGGGAGAAGGACAGATACGCAGTATTTT.

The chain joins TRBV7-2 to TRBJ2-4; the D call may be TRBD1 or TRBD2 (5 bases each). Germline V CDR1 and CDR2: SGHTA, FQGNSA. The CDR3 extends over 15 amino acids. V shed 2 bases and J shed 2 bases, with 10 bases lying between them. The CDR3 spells CASSLLGVSKNIQYF. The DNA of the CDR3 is TGTGCCAGCAGCTTACTGGGGGTTTCCAAAAACATTCAGTACTTC.

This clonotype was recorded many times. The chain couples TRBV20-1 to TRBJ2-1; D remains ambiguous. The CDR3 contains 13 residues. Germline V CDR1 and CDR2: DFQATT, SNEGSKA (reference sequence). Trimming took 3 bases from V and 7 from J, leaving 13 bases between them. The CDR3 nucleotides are TGCAGTGCTAGGCCAGCGACGGATAATGAGCAGTTCTTC. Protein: CSARPATDNEQFF.

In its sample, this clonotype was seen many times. CDR3 DNA: TGTGCCAGCAGCCTCCAGTTTGGGAAGGAGACCCAGTACTTC. Encoded protein: CASSLQFGKETQYF. This sequence joins TRBV7-2 and TRBJ2-5, with D unclear. This CDR3 has 14 amino acids. Germline loops: CDR1 SGHTA, CDR2 FQGNSA. V was trimmed by 5 bases and J by 5 bases, leaving 15 bases between them.

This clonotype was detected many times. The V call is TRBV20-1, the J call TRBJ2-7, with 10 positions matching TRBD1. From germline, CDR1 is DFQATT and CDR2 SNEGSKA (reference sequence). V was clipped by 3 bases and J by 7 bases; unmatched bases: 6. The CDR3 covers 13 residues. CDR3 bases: TGCAGTGCTAGGGGACAGGGGATGGGGGAGCAGTACTTC. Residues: CSARGQGMGEQYF.

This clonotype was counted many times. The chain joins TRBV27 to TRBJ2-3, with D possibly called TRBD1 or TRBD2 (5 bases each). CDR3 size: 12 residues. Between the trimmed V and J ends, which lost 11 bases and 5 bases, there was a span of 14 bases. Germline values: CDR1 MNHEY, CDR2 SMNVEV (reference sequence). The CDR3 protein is CAVQGAIDTQYF. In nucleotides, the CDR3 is TGTGCCGTTCAGGGAGCGATAGATACGCAGTATTTT.

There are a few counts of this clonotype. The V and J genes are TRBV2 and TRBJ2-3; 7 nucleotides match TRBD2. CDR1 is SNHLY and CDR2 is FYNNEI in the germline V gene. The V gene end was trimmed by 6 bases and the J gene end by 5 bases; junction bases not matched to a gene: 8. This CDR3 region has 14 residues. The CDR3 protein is CASRGGLGVDTQYF. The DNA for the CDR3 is TGTGCCAGCAGGGGGGGGTTGGGCGTAGATACGCAGTATTTT.

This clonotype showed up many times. Written as DNA, the CDR3 is TGCGCCAGCAGCCAAGTAGGAGCGGGAGGTATAGATACGCAGTATTTT. Translated, it gives CASSQVGAGGIDTQYF. The gene calls are TRBV4-1 and TRBJ2-3; 9 nucleotides agree with TRBD2. This CDR3 contains 16 residues. V lost 1 base and J lost 5; bases outside the gene matches: 7. Germline V gives CDR1 MGHRA, CDR2 YSYEKL.

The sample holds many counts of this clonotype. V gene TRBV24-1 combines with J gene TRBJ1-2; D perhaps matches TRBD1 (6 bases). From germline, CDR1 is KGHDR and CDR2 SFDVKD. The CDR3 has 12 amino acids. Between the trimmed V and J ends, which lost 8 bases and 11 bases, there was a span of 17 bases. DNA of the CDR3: TGTGCCACCATGGGATCCGGGGGCGTTTACACCTTC. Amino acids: CATMGSGGVYTF.

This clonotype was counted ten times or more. In DNA form, the CDR3 reads TGTGCCAGCAGTTATTTGGAGGGGGACGAGCAGTACTTC. Residues: CASSYLEGDEQYF. The rearrangement joins TRBV6-5 to TRBJ2-7, with D possibly being TRBD1 or TRBD2 (6 bases each). The germline V gene has CDR1 MNHEY and CDR2 SVGAGI. This CDR3 is 13 amino acids long. V lost 3 bases to trimming and J lost 5 bases, with 11 bases between them.

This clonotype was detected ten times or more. CDR3 bases: TGCGCCAGCAGCCCCGGGACAGGGGGCCTGGACACTGAAGCTTTCTTT. This sequence encodes CASSPGTGGLDTEAFF. The J gene is TRBJ1-1, the V gene TRBV5-1, with 12 bases aligning to TRBD1. Germline CDR1 SGHRS, CDR2 YFSETQ. With V trimmed by 4 bases and J by 3 bases, 7 bases remained unmatched. The CDR3 is 16 residues long.

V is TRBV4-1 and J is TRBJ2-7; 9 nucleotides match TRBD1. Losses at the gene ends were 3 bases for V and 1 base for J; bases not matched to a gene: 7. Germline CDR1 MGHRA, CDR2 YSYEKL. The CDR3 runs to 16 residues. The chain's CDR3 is CASSHLDRGGSYEQYF. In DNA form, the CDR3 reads TGCGCCAGCAGCCACCTGGACAGGGGCGGATCCTACGAGCAGTACTTC.